Below are 25 T cell receptor beta chains sequenced from a single sample in a study of blood T cell repertoires in COVID-19 (dated by TCRdb to 2018 to 2021). The library was prepared using the immunoSEQ multiplex PCR assay. Imported from immuneACCESS, the table was reduced by TCRdb to in-frame sequences with V and J called. These copies leave out some clones; in studies compared against another copy, an unresolved V gene accounts for under half, and the cause of the remainder is not known. A total of about 220,000 clones appear in this sample, about 91% of them only once. Under 2.5% of the sample comes from the top ten. The sample consisted of PBMCs or T cells enriched from blood (not recorded which). The receptors come from a woman in her 40s with acute COVID-19.

The chain carries TRBV19 and TRBJ1-1, with 7 bases matching TRBD1. The CDR3 extends over 14 amino acids. The germline V gene encodes CDR1 LNHDA and CDR2 SQIVND (reference sequence). V was pared by 8 bases and J by 5 bases, with 11 bases of the junction left unmatched. In DNA form, the CDR3 reads TGTGCCAGTCTCCCTACAGGGGAGAGGACTGAAGCTTTCTTT. This gives the protein CASLPTGERTEAFF.

V gene TRBV6-5 combines with J gene TRBJ1-6; TRBD1 matches at 11 bases. Germline V gene lookup returns CDR1 MNHEY and CDR2 SVGAGI. The J segment lost 5 bases and the V segment lost 6 bases, leaving 0 bases of the junction unmatched. This CDR3 spans 14 amino acids. The CDR3 DNA reads TGTGCCAGCAGGGGACAGGGGGATAATTCACCCCTCCACTTT. Amino acids: CASRGQGDNSPLHF.

The genes are TRBV7-9 and TRBJ2-3, with TRBD2 as a possible D gene (5 bases). Germline V CDR1 and CDR2: SEHNR, FQNEAQ (reference sequence). CDR3 length: 15 residues. Trimming cost V 4 bases and J 1 base, with 12 bases left between them. CDR3: CASSSGESGTDTQYF. The CDR3 nucleotides are TGTGCCAGCAGCTCCGGGGAGAGCGGCACAGATACGCAGTATTTT.

The gene calls are TRBV5-8 and TRBJ2-1; D is unclear. This CDR3 contains 12 residues. Germline V CDR1 and CDR2: SGHTS, YDEGEE. The V gene lost 4 bases and the J gene lost 5 bases, with 7 bases spanning the gap. The CDR3 sequence is CASSRSHNEQFF. For the CDR3, the DNA is TGTGCCAGCAGCCGTTCCCACAATGAGCAGTTCTTC.

The rearrangement uses TRBV15 and TRBJ1-6, with 7 bases matching TRBD1. Germline CDR1 and CDR2: LNHNV and YYDKDF (reference sequence). The length of the CDR3 is 15 residues. V lost 1 base and J lost 7; bases outside the gene matches: 4. As DNA, the CDR3 is TGTGCCACCAGCAGAGGAGGGGGCGCGAATTCACCCCTCCACTTT. Protein sequence: CATSRGGGANSPLHF.

A single count supports this clone. The chain carries TRBV7-2 and TRBJ1-6; 7 bases agree with TRBD1. Trimming took 5 bases from V and 7 from J; bases not matched to a gene: 2. Germline CDR1 and CDR2: SGHTA and FQGNSA. The CDR3 is 13 residues long. CDR3 region: CASSRDRNSPLHF. DNA for the CDR3: TGTGCCAGCAGCCGGGACAGAAATTCACCCCTCCACTTT.

The rearrangement joins TRBV4-1 to TRBJ1-1, with 7 bases identical to TRBD1. V lost 3 bases to trimming and J lost 2 bases; unmatched junction nucleotides: 6. This CDR3 has 15 amino acids. Germline CDR1 MGHRA, CDR2 YSYEKL. CDR3 DNA sequence: TGCGCCAGCAGCCACATCGGACAGGACAACACTGAAGCTTTCTTT. This sequence encodes CASSHIGQDNTEAFF.

This rearrangement joins TRBV5-4 to TRBJ1-2; 8 positions match TRBD1. From germline, CDR1 is SGHNT and CDR2 YYREEE (reference sequence). The CDR3 totals 14 residues. Trimming took 4 bases from V and 7 from J; bases not matched to a gene: 9. The CDR3 protein is CASSTETGEAGYTF. In DNA, the CDR3 is TGTGCCAGCAGCACAGAGACAGGGGAAGCTGGCTACACCTTC.

In this sample, this clone turned up once. The chain couples TRBV5-1 to TRBJ2-3; tentative D call: TRBD1 (6 bases). CDR3 length: 17 residues. The germline gives CDR1 SGHRS, CDR2 YFSETQ. V was trimmed by 0 bases and J by 0 bases, leaving 14 bases between them. In DNA form, the CDR3 reads TGCGCCAGCAGCTTGGGCGCAGGGGATTCTAGCACAGATACGCAGTATTTT. Protein: CASSLGAGDSSTDTQYF. Based on the CDR3 plus reference TRBV5-1 and TRBJ2-3, the full variable domain is KAGVTQTPRYLIKTRGQQVTLSCSPISGHRSVSWYQQTPGQGLQFLFEYFSETQRNKGNFPGRFSGRQFSNSRSEMNVSTLELGDSALYLCASSLGAGDSSTDTQYFGPGTRLTVL.

The genes are TRBV19 and TRBJ1-2; 11 bases align to TRBD1. V lost 8 bases, J lost 6 bases, and 2 bases stayed unmatched. The CDR3 has 12 residues. CDR1 is LNHDA and CDR2 is SQIVND in the germline V gene (reference sequence). CDR3 bases: TGTGCCAGTTGGACAGGGGGCAATGGCTACACCTTC. Protein product: CASWTGGNGYTF.

The CDR3 DNA sequence: TGTGCCAGCAGCTCTCAGGGCCTAGACTATGGCTACACCTTC. This translates into CASSSQGLDYGYTF. V and J are TRBV7-2 and TRBJ1-2; the D gene is possibly TRBD1 (5 bases). CDR3 length equals 14 residues. Germline values: CDR1 SGHTA, CDR2 FQGNSA. The ends were cut back, 4 bases at V and 3 bases at J, with 12 bases in the middle.

The chain combines TRBV13 with TRBJ2-2; 7 bases line up with TRBD2. CDR3 length: 20 amino acids. Germline CDR1 is PRHDT and CDR2 is FYEKMQ (reference sequence). With 5 bases clipped from V and 4 bases from J, the junction kept 22 bases outside the gene matches. The CDR3 DNA reads as TGTGCCAGCAGCCCTCCCTTATTTGAAGGGAGGGCCTATGGCACCGGGGAGCTGTTTTTT. Its translation: CASSPPLFEGRAYGTGELFF.

The chain uses TRBV6-2 or TRBV6-3 and TRBJ1-1; D remains unclear. The V end lost 2 bases, the J end lost 7 bases, and 14 bases lay between the germline ends. Germline CDR1 MNHEY, CDR2 SVGEGT. This CDR3 is built from 14 residues. In DNA, the CDR3 is TGTGCCAGCAGTTACGTACATGAGGGTATTGAAGCTTTCTTT. Translated: CASSYVHEGIEAFF.

The chain uses TRBV4-3 and TRBJ1-2; no reliable D call. V was clipped by 1 base and J by 7 bases, with 10 bases between them. The germline V gene has CDR1 LGHNA and CDR2 YSLEER. This CDR3 is built from 13 residues. Written as DNA, the CDR3 is TGCGCCAGCAGCCAAGGGATAGGAGGTGGCTACACCTTC. Encoded protein: CASSQGIGGGYTF.

This chain uses TRBV12-3 or TRBV12-4 with TRBJ1-2, with D uncertain. This CDR3 region has 13 residues. Trimming took 4 bases from V and 7 from J, leaving 13 bases between them. The CDR3 is CASSSPHTGGYTF. CDR3 DNA sequence: TGTGCCAGCAGTTCTCCTCACACGGGTGGCTACACCTTC.

The chain is built from TRBV9 and TRBJ1-5, with 11 nucleotides matching TRBD1. Per the germline V gene, CDR1 is SGDLS and CDR2 is YYNGEE. CDR3 length: 15 amino acids. V shed 3 bases and J 8 bases; nucleotides not matched to a gene: 7. The CDR3 loop is CASSAGQGVVEPQHF. CDR3 nucleotides: TGTGCCAGCAGCGCGGGACAGGGGGTGGTCGAGCCCCAGCATTTT. The whole variable domain, remainder taken from reference TRBV9 and TRBJ1-5, is DSGVTQTPKHLITATGQRVTLRCSPRSGDLSVYWYQQSLDQGLQFLIQYYNGEERAKGNILERFSAQQFPDLHSELNLSSLELGDSALYFCASSAGQGVVEPQHFGDGTRLSIL.

The V gene is TRBV7-9, the J gene TRBJ1-3, with no clear D. Looked up from germline, CDR1 is SEHNR and CDR2 is FQNEAQ (reference sequence). The CDR3 runs to 12 residues. V was pared by 3 bases and J by 8 bases, with 8 bases between. CDR3 region: CASSFGADTIYF. The CDR3 nucleotides are TGTGCCAGCAGCTTTGGAGCGGACACCATATATTTT.

V usage is TRBV12-5 and J usage is TRBJ2-7, with a tentative D call TRBD2 (7 bases). The CDR3 is made up of 16 amino acids. CDR1 and CDR2 (germline): LGHNT, FRNRAP. V gave up 5 bases and J gave up 4 bases, with 21 bases separating them. The CDR3 nucleotides read TGTGCTAGTGGTCGGGGGGACACGGAGATAATATACGAGCAGTACGTC. Amino acids: CASGRGDTEIIYEQYV.

The chain uses TRBV2 and TRBJ1-6; TRBD1 might be the D (6 bases). The germline V gene has CDR1 SNHLY and CDR2 FYNNEI. The CDR3 spans 17 residues. Trimming took off 6 bases at V and 9 bases at J, with 24 bases between the two ends. CDR3 loop: CASSQGLLRAFSSPLHF. The DNA for the CDR3 is TGTGCCAGCAGCCAGGGGCTACTTCGGGCATTTAGTTCACCCCTCCACTTT.

About this clone itself: The junction differs from germline at one of its ends, possibly a read error. This chain connects TRBV7-7 to TRBJ2-3, with D possibly TRBD2 on 6 matching bases. CDR1 and CDR2 from the germline V gene are SSHAT and FNYEAQ (reference sequence). There are 14 residues in the CDR3. CDR3: CASSQGLLTDTQYF. DNA for the CDR3: TGTGCTAGCAGCCAAGGACTACTCACAGATACGCAGTATTTT.

This clone was observed a few times. In the same sample, other DNA sequences code for this CDR3. This chain links TRBV5-1 with TRBJ1-1; 8 bases align to TRBD1. Trimming at V came to 3 bases and at J to 5 bases, leaving 6 bases not matched to a gene. Germline V gene data show CDR1 as SGHRS and CDR2 as YFSETQ. The CDR3 loop spans 14 amino acids. CDR3 nucleotides: TGCGCCAGCAGCTCGCAGGGGGCCGGAACTGAAGCTTTCTTT. It specifies CASSSQGAGTEAFF. Drawing the rest from reference TRBV5-1 and TRBJ1-1, the complete variable domain is KAGVTQTPRYLIKTRGQQVTLSCSPISGHRSVSWYQQTPGQGLQFLFEYFSETQRNKGNFPGRFSGRQFSNSRSEMNVSTLELGDSALYLCASSSQGAGTEAFFGQGTRLTVV.

This clone appeared once. This rearrangement joins TRBV6-2 or TRBV6-3 to TRBJ2-3; 9 bases agree with TRBD1. V lost 2 bases to trimming and J lost 1 base; unmatched junction nucleotides: 1. This CDR3 is 15 amino acids long. Germline V gene lookup returns CDR1 MNHEY and CDR2 SVGEGT. DNA for the CDR3: TGTGCCAGCAGTTACCGGGACAGGGGCACAGATACGCAGTATTTT. It is translated as CASSYRDRGTDTQYF.

Of note for this clone: Other nucleotide sequences from this sample produce the same CDR3. The V and J genes are TRBV5-1 and TRBJ1-1, with a weak D call TRBD1 (5 bases). Germline V gene data show CDR1 as SGHRS and CDR2 as YFSETQ. The V end lost 5 bases, the J end lost 1 base, and 9 bases lay between the germline ends. The CDR3 is 13 amino acids. This CDR3 is CASRGQGNTEAFF. The CDR3 coding sequence is TGCGCCAGCAGGGGGCAGGGGAACACTGAAGCTTTCTTT.

This clone was detected a few times. The V gene is TRBV5-6, the J gene TRBJ2-7, with 7 positions matching TRBD1. The CDR3 has 14 amino acids. Germline values: CDR1 SGHDT, CDR2 YYEEEE. With V trimmed by 5 bases and J by 1 base, 6 bases remained unmatched. The chain's CDR3 is CASRTQGVSYEQYV. CDR3 nucleotides: TGTGCCAGCAGGACCCAGGGGGTGTCCTACGAGCAGTACGTC.

The chain employs TRBV4-2 and TRBJ1-5; D perhaps matches TRBD1 (6 bases). V was cut by 1 base and J by 2 bases, with 15 bases left in between. The CDR3 sequence is 17 residues long. Germline CDR1 LGHNA, CDR2 YNFKEQ. CDR3 bases: TGTGCCAGCAGCCAAGTTAGGGGGAATTTGGGCAATCAGCCCCAGCATTTT. This encodes CASSQVRGNLGNQPQHF.